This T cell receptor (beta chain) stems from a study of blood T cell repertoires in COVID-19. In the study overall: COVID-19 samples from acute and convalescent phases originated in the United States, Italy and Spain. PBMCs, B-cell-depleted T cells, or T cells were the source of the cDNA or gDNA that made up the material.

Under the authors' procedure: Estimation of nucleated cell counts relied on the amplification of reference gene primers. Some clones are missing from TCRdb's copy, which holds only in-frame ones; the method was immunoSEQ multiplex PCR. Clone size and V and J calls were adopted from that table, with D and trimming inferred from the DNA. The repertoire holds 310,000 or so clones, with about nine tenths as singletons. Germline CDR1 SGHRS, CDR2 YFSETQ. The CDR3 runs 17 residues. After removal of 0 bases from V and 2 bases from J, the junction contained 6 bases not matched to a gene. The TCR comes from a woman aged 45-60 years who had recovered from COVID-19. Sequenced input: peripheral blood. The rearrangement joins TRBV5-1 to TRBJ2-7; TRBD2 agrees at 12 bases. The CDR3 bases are TGCGCCAGCAGCTTGGGCCCAACTAGCGGGGGGACCTACGAGCAGTACTTC. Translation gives CASSLGPTSGGTYEQYF.